A single sample is the source of the 8 T cell receptor beta chains below, sequenced in a study of T cells in Graves' hyperthyroidism and ophthalmopathy. Amplified TCR beta CDR3 regions came from RNA transcripts. The TCR CDR3 was amplified in a first-round RT-PCR using the HTBI primer set. TCRdb redid the calling of the multiplex PCR reads with MiXCR, one entry per CDR3 protein. The table records more than 500,000 distinct CDR3 sequences, roughly 15% of them present only once. The sequenced sample was blood. The receptor source for this set is a woman in her forties with Graves' ophthalmopathy.

This clonotype was counted many times. The chain is built from TRBV24-1 and TRBJ2-2, with 11 bases that match TRBD2. The germline V gene encodes CDR1 KGHDR and CDR2 SFDVKD. The length of the CDR3 is 15 residues. J lost 4 bases, V lost 6 bases, and 3 bases had no gene match. The CDR3 bases are TGTGCCACCAGTCAACTAGCGGGAGTCACCGGGGAGCTGTTTTTT. This sequence encodes CATSQLAGVTGELFF.

This clonotype showed up many times. This rearrangement joins TRBV20-1 to TRBJ1-6, with D uncertain. This CDR3 is 13 amino acids long. Per germline, CDR1 DFQATT and CDR2 SNEGSKA (reference sequence). Trimming removed 6 bases from V and 10 bases from J, with 16 bases in between. The CDR3 DNA is TGCAGTGCCGAATTCGAGACGCAATCACCCCTCCACTTT. Translating gives CSAEFETQSPLHF.

This clonotype was found many times. The CDR3 spells CASRGTVGGELFF. CDR3 bases: TGTGCCAGCAGGGGGACAGTGGGCGGGGAGCTGTTTTTT. This chain joins TRBV12-3 or TRBV12-4 and TRBJ2-2; 7 bases are shared with TRBD1. This CDR3 spans 13 amino acids. The V and J ends lost 6 bases and 7 bases, in that order; junction bases with no gene match: 5.

The sample holds many counts of this clonotype. CDR3 nucleotide sequence: TGTGCCAGCAGTTTACGGCCCACAAAAATCTATGGCTACACCTTC. Protein product: CASSLRPTKIYGYTF. The chain has TRBV12-3 or TRBV12-4 and TRBJ1-2; no firm D call. The ends were cut back, 2 bases at V and 4 bases at J, with 14 bases in the middle. The CDR3 length is 15 residues.

This clonotype has at least ten counts. CDR3 protein: CASSSYWGDEQYF. The CDR3 nucleotides read TGTGCCAGCAGCAGCTACTGGGGGGACGAGCAGTACTTC. The rearrangement uses TRBV7-8 and TRBJ2-7; tentatively, D is TRBD2 (6 bases). CDR1 is SGHVS and CDR2 is FQNEAQ in the germline V gene. The CDR3 has 13 residues. Deletions cut 5 bases from V and 5 bases from J, with 13 bases between.

The rearrangement uses TRBV27 and TRBJ2-7; the D is unclear. This CDR3 has 14 residues. The V gene lost 5 bases and the J gene lost 4 bases, with 15 bases spanning the gap. Germline V lookup: CDR1 MNHEY, CDR2 SMNVEV (reference sequence). CDR3 DNA sequence: TGTGCCAGCAGTCGCTATAACAGTTTTTACGAGCAGTACTTC. This translates into CASSRYNSFYEQYF.

The V call is TRBV19, the J call TRBJ2-4, with TRBD2 as a possible D gene (5 bases). CDR1 and CDR2 from the germline V gene are LNHDA and SQIVND (reference sequence). The CDR3 is 16 residues long. The V end was cut by 3 bases, the J end by 0 bases, with 12 bases between. CDR3 nucleotides: TGTGCCAGTAGTATCCTGATGGGAGTAGCCAAAAACATTCAGTACTTC. Residues: CASSILMGVAKNIQYF. Drawing the rest from reference TRBV19 and TRBJ2-4, the complete variable domain is DGGITQSPKYLFRKEGQNVTLSCEQNLNHDAMYWYRQDPGQGLRLIYYSQIVNDFQKGDIAEGYSVSREKKESFPLTVTSAQKNPTAFYLCASSILMGVAKNIQYFGAGTRLSVL.

This clonotype was seen ten or more times. This chain links TRBV5-1 with TRBJ2-3; D is unclear. The V end was cut by 0 bases, the J end by 4 bases, with 9 bases between. CDR3 length equals 14 residues. Looked up from germline, CDR1 is SGHRS and CDR2 is YFSETQ. The DNA of the CDR3 is TGCGCCAGCAGCTTGGTGGAGCCATCAGATACGCAGTATTTT. This sequence encodes CASSLVEPSDTQYF.